Each of the 23 T cell receptor beta chains below was sequenced from the same sample in a study of CD8+ T cells in alopecia areata. The treatment here: oral pan-JAK inhibitor, 5-10 mg twice daily. cDNA reverse transcribed from extracted RNA served as the sequencing template. Sequencing used immunoSEQ multiplex PCR; TCRdb keeps in-frame clones, though not all of them. The sample includes about 210,000 clones, about three fifths of them seen just once. The source was CD4+ T cells sorted from blood, collected at week 4, from a patient treated with tofacitinib. The receptors come from a human donor with alopecia areata.

This sequence joins TRBV30 and TRBJ1-1; no clear D. Trimming stripped 2 bases from V and 2 bases from J, with 6 bases between. Germline V gives CDR1 GTSNPN, CDR2 SVGIG (reference sequence). The CDR3 length is 12 residues. CDR3 nucleotides: TGTGCCTGGAGTCTGCCTAACACTGAAGCTTTCTTT. Translating it yields CAWSLPNTEAFF.

This sequence joins TRBV6-5 and TRBJ2-7, with a possible D match to TRBD2 (5 bases). The CDR3 length is 13 residues. The V gene's germline CDR1 is MNHEY and CDR2 SVGAGI. Trimming left V 6 bases short and J 3 bases short, with 12 bases between. Here the CDR3 DNA reads TGTGCCAGCAGATGGTCGGGGAGCTACGAGCAGTACTTC. It encodes CASRWSGSYEQYF.

This clone was recorded a few times. Other DNA sequences from this sample encode an identical CDR3 as well. V and J are TRBV15 and TRBJ1-1; 9 bases agree with TRBD1. Germline V CDR1 and CDR2: LNHNV, YYDKDF (reference sequence). The CDR3 is 13 amino acids. V lost 1 base, J lost 7 bases, and 1 base stayed unmatched. The DNA of the CDR3 is TGTGCCACCAGCAGAGGACAGGGGGATGAAGCTTTCTTT. Its translation: CATSRGQGDEAFF. Drawing the rest from reference TRBV15 and TRBJ1-1, the complete variable domain is DAMVIQNPRYQVTQFGKPVTLSCSQTLNHNVMYWYQQKSSQAPKLLFHYYDKDFNNEADTPDNFQSRRPNTSFCFLDIRSPGLGDTAMYLCATSRGQGDEAFFGQGTRLTVV.

This sequence joins TRBV9 and TRBJ1-5; D is perhaps TRBD1 (5 bases). The CDR3 extends over 15 amino acids. Germline CDR1 reads SGDLS; CDR2 reads YYNGEE. V dropped 4 bases and J dropped 0 bases, with 11 bases sitting between them. As DNA, the CDR3 is TGTGCCAGCAGCTCGACAGCTAATAGCAATCAGCCCCAGCATTTT. This sequence encodes CASSSTANSNQPQHF. The variable domain in full, with the rest retrieved from reference TRBV9 and TRBJ1-5, is DSGVTQTPKHLITATGQRVTLRCSPRSGDLSVYWYQQSLDQGLQFLIQYYNGEERAKGNILERFSAQQFPDLHSELNLSSLELGDSALYFCASSSTANSNQPQHFGDGTRLSIL.

This clone showed up just once. The chain joins TRBV10-3 to TRBJ2-7, with D possibly being TRBD2 (5 bases). Per germline, CDR1 ENHRY and CDR2 SYGVKD. V was shortened by 3 bases and J by 7 bases, with 13 bases between the two germline ends. The CDR3 has 13 amino acids. The CDR3 DNA follows: TGTGCCATCAGTGAAGAGGGTGCAAAAGAGCAGTACTTC. Encoded protein: CAISEEGAKEQYF.

This clone was seen a handful of times. The J gene is TRBJ2-6, the V gene TRBV5-1; D gene ambiguous. The CDR3 extends over 15 amino acids. Trimming stripped 2 bases from V and 4 bases from J, with 10 bases between. Looked up from germline, CDR1 is SGHRS and CDR2 is YFSETQ. The CDR3 DNA reads TGCGCCAGCAGCTTTACTGTGTCCGGGGCCAACGTCCTGACTTTC. Amino acid sequence: CASSFTVSGANVLTF.

For the CDR3, the DNA is TGTGCCAGTAGCGCACCGGGACAGGGATTCGTGGGGACTGAAGCTTTCTTT. The encoded protein is CASSAPGQGFVGTEAFF. This sequence joins TRBV19 and TRBJ1-1; 9 bases line up with TRBD1. The germline gives CDR1 LNHDA, CDR2 SQIVND (reference sequence). With V trimmed by 6 bases and J by 5 bases, 16 bases remained unmatched. The CDR3 is made up of 17 amino acids.

The V gene is TRBV30, the J gene TRBJ1-1, with D hard to call. CDR1 is GTSNPN, CDR2 SVGIG, per germline (reference sequence). The CDR3 runs 11 residues. Trimming stripped 4 bases from V and 7 bases from J, with 10 bases between. CDR3 sequence: CAWIRSGEAFF. The DNA for the CDR3 is TGTGCCTGGATACGGTCCGGTGAAGCTTTCTTT.

A remark on this clone: One end of the junction is discordant with germline, which a read error may explain. V and J are TRBV27 and TRBJ1-4; 8 nucleotides match TRBD1. This CDR3 comprises 13 residues. Looked up from germline, CDR1 is MNHEY and CDR2 is SMNVEV (reference sequence). The CDR3 DNA reads as TGTGCCAGCAGTTTGGAGACAGGGGCGCGACTAATTTTT. This translates into CASSLETGARLIF.

This clone was counted a single time. The gene calls are TRBV29-1 and TRBJ1-2; D unresolved. The CDR3 is made up of 12 amino acids. The germline CDR1 and CDR2 sequences are SQVTM and ANQGSEA. V lost 5 bases, J lost 3 bases, and 10 bases lay in between. Here the CDR3 DNA reads TGCAGCGTTACCGGGAGCGACTATGGCTACACCTTC. This codes for CSVTGSDYGYTF.

The rearrangement joins TRBV15 to TRBJ2-3; D is unclear. Trimming cost V 3 bases and J 2 bases, with 12 bases left between them. Germline loops: CDR1 LNHNV, CDR2 YYDKDF (reference sequence). The CDR3 consists of 15 residues. The CDR3 DNA sequence: TGTGCCACCAGCAGGGATCCCGATTCCACAGATACGCAGTATTTT. Translation gives CATSRDPDSTDTQYF. Supplemented by reference TRBV15 and TRBJ2-3, the full variable domain reads DAMVIQNPRYQVTQFGKPVTLSCSQTLNHNVMYWYQQKSSQAPKLLFHYYDKDFNNEADTPDNFQSRRPNTSFCFLDIRSPGLGDTAMYLCATSRDPDSTDTQYFGPGTRLTVL.

The chain employs TRBV7-9 and TRBJ2-2, with a possible D match to TRBD2 (6 bases). The germline gives CDR1 SEHNR, CDR2 FQNEAQ (reference sequence). V dropped 7 bases and J dropped 3 bases, with 15 bases sitting between them. This CDR3 has 15 amino acids. In DNA, the CDR3 is TGTGCCAGCACCCTGGGTCGGAGGGACACCGGGGAGCTGTTTTTT. Protein: CASTLGRRDTGELFF.

The chain is built from TRBV11-3 and TRBJ2-7, with D hard to call. This CDR3 is 13 amino acids long. Per the germline V gene, CDR1 is SGHNT and CDR2 is YENEEA. Trimming shortened V by 3 bases and J by 0 bases, and 6 bases separated the two germline ends. The CDR3 loop reads CASSFGNSYEQYF. DNA of the CDR3: TGTGCCAGCAGCTTTGGGAACTCCTACGAGCAGTACTTC. The whole variable domain, remainder taken from reference TRBV11-3 and TRBJ2-7, is EAGVVQSPRYKIIEKKQPVAFWCNPISGHNTLYWYLQNLGQGPELLIRYENEEAVDDSQLPKDRFSAERLKGVDSTLKIQPAELGDSAVYLCASSFGNSYEQYFGPGTRLTVT.

This clone was seen a few times. This sequence joins TRBV30 and TRBJ2-7; D is possibly TRBD1 (5 bases). Germline loops: CDR1 GTSNPN, CDR2 SVGIG (reference sequence). V lost 0 bases and J 2 bases, leaving 11 bases between the germline ends. The CDR3 contains 14 residues. The CDR3 is CAWSVGQGTYEQYF. The CDR3 DNA is TGTGCCTGGAGTGTAGGGCAGGGCACCTACGAGCAGTACTTC.

This chain connects TRBV19 to TRBJ1-1; D unclear. Germline V gene data show CDR1 as LNHDA and CDR2 as SQIVND (reference sequence). Trimming took 11 bases from V and 1 from J, leaving 14 bases between them. The length of the CDR3 is 13 residues. Here the CDR3 reads CACLSWENTEAFF. The CDR3 DNA reads TGTGCCTGCTTGTCCTGGGAGAACACTGAAGCTTTCTTT.

This clone was picked up a small number of times. The chain carries TRBV5-1 and TRBJ1-3; D is unclear. CDR1 SGHRS and CDR2 YFSETQ come from the germline V gene. The length of the CDR3 is 16 residues. V lost 0 bases and J 0 bases, leaving 10 bases between the germline ends. The CDR3 here is CASSLEGRSSGNTIYF. The CDR3 DNA reads TGCGCCAGCAGCTTGGAGGGCCGTAGCTCTGGAAACACCATATATTTT.

This clone has a handful of counts. The chain links TRBV29-1 to TRBJ2-7; tentatively, D is TRBD2 (7 bases). Germline CDR1 and CDR2: SQVTM and ANQGSEA. This CDR3 has 15 residues. Trimming took off 6 bases at V and 5 bases at J, with 23 bases between the two ends. Written as DNA, the CDR3 is TGCAGCGTCCAAGGGGGGGCCACAGGGAACCACGAGCAGTACTTC. Translating it yields CSVQGGATGNHEQYF.

This clone was detected once. The CDR3 DNA follows: TGTGCCAGCAGCCTCGGACTAGCGGGGGGGCAAGAGACCCAGTACTTC. This codes for CASSLGLAGGQETQYF. The chain links TRBV2 to TRBJ2-5; 15 bases map to TRBD2. V lost 6 bases to trimming and J lost 2 bases; unmatched junction nucleotides: 4. This CDR3 comprises 16 residues. Looked up from germline, CDR1 is SNHLY and CDR2 is FYNNEI.

This rearrangement joins TRBV29-1 to TRBJ2-6; unclear D gene. The V end was cut by 6 bases, the J end by 3 bases, with 18 bases between. Per the germline V gene, CDR1 is SQVTM and CDR2 is ANQGSEA. The CDR3 extends over 16 amino acids. This CDR3 reads CSVGQYDAGGANVLTF. The CDR3 DNA follows: TGCAGCGTCGGGCAGTACGACGCCGGTGGGGCCAACGTCCTGACTTTC.

With regard to this clone: This same CDR3 is encoded by further DNA sequences in the sample. This chain links TRBV19 with TRBJ2-2, with D hard to call. The CDR3 runs to 12 residues. Germline V gene lookup returns CDR1 LNHDA and CDR2 SQIVND (reference sequence). The ends were cut back, 7 bases at V and 4 bases at J, with 7 bases in the middle. This CDR3 is CASTPTTGELFF. The CDR3 DNA is TGTGCCAGTACCCCGACCACCGGGGAGCTGTTTTTT.

The chain has TRBV5-6 and TRBJ1-5; no clear D. Germline values: CDR1 SGHDT, CDR2 YYEEEE. This CDR3 has 13 residues. The ends were cut back, 5 bases at V and 9 bases at J, with 15 bases in the middle. In nucleotides, the CDR3 is TGTGCCAGCAGTAAACGCGGGTATCGGCCCCAGCATTTT. Residues: CASSKRGYRPQHF. Based on the CDR3 plus reference TRBV5-6 and TRBJ1-5, the full variable domain is DAGVTQSPTHLIKTRGQQVTLRCSPKSGHDTVSWYQQALGQGPQFIFQYYEEEERQRGNFPDRFSGHQFPNYSSELNVNALLLGDSALYLCASSKRGYRPQHFGDGTRLSIL.

A few counts support this clone. V and J are TRBV18 and TRBJ2-1, with TRBD2 matching 7 bases. After removal of 6 bases from V and 2 bases from J, the junction contained 10 bases not matched to a gene. CDR1 is KGHSH, CDR2 LQKENI, per germline. The CDR3 contains 16 residues. The CDR3 loop reads CASSPPGGGTYNEQFF. The CDR3 nucleotides are TGTGCCAGCTCCCCTCCTGGCGGGGGAACCTACAATGAGCAGTTCTTC.

The chain combines TRBV27 with TRBJ2-5; 8 bases agree with TRBD1. The CDR3 extends over 14 amino acids. The V gene end was trimmed by 6 bases and the J gene end by 3 bases; junction bases not matched to a gene: 6. Germline lookup yields CDR1 MNHEY and CDR2 SMNVEV (reference sequence). The CDR3 reads CASSPGTGKETQYF. The CDR3 coding sequence is TGTGCCAGCAGCCCTGGGACAGGAAAAGAGACCCAGTACTTC.